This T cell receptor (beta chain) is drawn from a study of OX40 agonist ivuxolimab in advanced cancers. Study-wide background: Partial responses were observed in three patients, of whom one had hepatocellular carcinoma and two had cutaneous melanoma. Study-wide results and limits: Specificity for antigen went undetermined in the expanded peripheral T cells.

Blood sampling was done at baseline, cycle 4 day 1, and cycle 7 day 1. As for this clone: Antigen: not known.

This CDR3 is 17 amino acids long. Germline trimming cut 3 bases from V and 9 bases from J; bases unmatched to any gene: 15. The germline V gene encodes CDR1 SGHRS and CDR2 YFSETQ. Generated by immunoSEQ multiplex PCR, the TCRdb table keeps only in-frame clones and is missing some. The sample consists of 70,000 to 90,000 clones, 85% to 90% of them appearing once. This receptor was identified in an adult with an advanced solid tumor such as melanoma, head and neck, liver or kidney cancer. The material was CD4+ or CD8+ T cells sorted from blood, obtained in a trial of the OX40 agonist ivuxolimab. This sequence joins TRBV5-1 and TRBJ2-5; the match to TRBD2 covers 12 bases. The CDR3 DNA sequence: TGCGCCAGCAGCTCCATACTAGCGGGAGGACCACTCGGGGCCCAGTACTTC. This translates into CASSSILAGGPLGAQYF. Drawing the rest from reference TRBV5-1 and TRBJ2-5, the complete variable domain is KAGVTQTPRYLIKTRGQQVTLSCSPISGHRSVSWYQQTPGQGLQFLFEYFSETQRNKGNFPGRFSGRQFSNSRSEMNVSTLELGDSALYLCASSSILAGGPLGAQYFGPGTRLLVL.